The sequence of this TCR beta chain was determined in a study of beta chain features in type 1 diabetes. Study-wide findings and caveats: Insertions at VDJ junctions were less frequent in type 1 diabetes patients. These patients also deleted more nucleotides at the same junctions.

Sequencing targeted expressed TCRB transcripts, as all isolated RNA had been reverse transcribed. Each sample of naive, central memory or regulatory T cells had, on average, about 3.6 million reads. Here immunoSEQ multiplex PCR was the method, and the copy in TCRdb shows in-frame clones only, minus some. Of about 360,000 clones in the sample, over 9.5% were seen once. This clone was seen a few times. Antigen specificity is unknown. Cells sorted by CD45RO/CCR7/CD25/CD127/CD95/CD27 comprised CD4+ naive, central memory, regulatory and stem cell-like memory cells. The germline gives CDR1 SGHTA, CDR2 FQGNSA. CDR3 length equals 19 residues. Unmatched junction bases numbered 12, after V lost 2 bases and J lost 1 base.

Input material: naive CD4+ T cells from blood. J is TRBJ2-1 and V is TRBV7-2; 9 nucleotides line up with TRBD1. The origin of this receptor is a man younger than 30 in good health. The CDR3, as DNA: TGTGCCAGCAGCTTACAGGGACAGGGTGCTGGCAAGTCCTACAATGAGCAGTTCTTC. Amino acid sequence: CASSLQGQGAGKSYNEQFF.